Listed below are T cell receptor beta chains from one sample, sequenced in a study of T cell clonotyping in hematopoietic cell transplantation. TCRdb's copy holds only in-frame clones and misses some; the assay was immunoSEQ multiplex PCR. The table lists over 10,000 clones, roughly 80% of them singletons. The sequencing used PBMCs, collected 100 days after allogeneic stem cell transplant. All receptors derive from a female patient aged 40 to 55 who had an allogeneic stem cell transplant from a related donor, so T cells may come from the graft donor. Some clones in this sample may be carry-over from other donors' samples. Both conserved end residues are part of each CDR3. A D gene is named only where the DNA matches it firmly. Only some rows state a clone size, as once, few, many or a class for expanded clones.

D	size	J	V	CDR3	DNA
NA	NA	TRBJ2-3	TRBV2	CASSDGQHTDTQYF	TGTGCCAGCAGTGATGGACAGCACACAGATACGCAGTATTTT
TRBD2	NA	TRBJ2-3	TRBV5-1	CASSGLALDSTDTQYF	TGCGCCAGCAGCGGACTAGCCCTGGATAGCACAGATACGCAGTATTTT
TRBD2	NA	TRBJ2-7	TRBV4-3	CASSQDLAGGLLSYEQYF	TGCGCCAGCAGCCAAGATCTAGCGGGGGGCCTCCTCTCCTACGAGCAGTACTTC
TRBD2	NA	TRBJ2-1	TRBV6-6	CASSYGTSAYNEQFF	TGTGCCAGCAGTTACGGGACTAGCGCGTACAATGAGCAGTTCTTC
TRBD1	once	TRBJ1-1	TRBV5-1	CASSIGTGEAFF	TGCGCCAGCAGCATAGGGACAGGTGAAGCTTTCTTT
NA	once	TRBJ2-2	TRBV5-6	CASSLSGILTGELFF	TGTGCCAGCAGCTTGTCGGGGATTCTTACCGGGGAGCTGTTTTTT
TRBD1	NA	TRBJ2-7	TRBV7-2	CASSLAGQGYPYEQYF	TGTGCCAGCAGCTTAGCGGGACAGGGGTACCCCTACGAGCAGTACTTC
TRBD2	NA	TRBJ2-7	TRBV6-5	CASRDPGLPIYEQYF	TGTGCCAGCAGAGACCCGGGACTACCGATCTACGAGCAGTACTTC
NA	NA	TRBJ1-4	TRBV30	CAWDGKEATNEELFF	TGTGCCTGGGACGGGAAAGAAGCAACTAATGAAGAACTGTTTTTT
NA	NA	TRBJ2-1	TRBV5-6	CASSLSALVAREQFF	TGTGCCAGCAGCTTGTCGGCGTTAGTAGCTCGTGAGCAGTTCTTC
TRBD2	NA	TRBJ2-1	TRBV11-2	CASSLGVLAGSGEQFF	TGTGCCAGCAGCTTGGGAGTACTAGCGGGTAGCGGTGAGCAGTTCTTC
NA	NA	TRBJ2-1	TRBV30	CAWSVYNEQFF	TGTGCCTGGAGTGTTTACAATGAGCAGTTCTTC
NA	NA	TRBJ1-1	TRBV19	CASSLGASLIRAFF	TGTGCCAGTAGTCTGGGGGCGAGTCTGATACGAGCTTTCTTT
NA	NA	TRBJ1-1	TRBV29-1	CSVDRSGMNTEAFF	TGCAGCGTGGACCGTTCGGGGATGAACACTGAAGCTTTCTTT
NA	NA	TRBJ2-5	TRBV7-2	CASSLAYSQETQYF	TGTGCCAGCAGCTTAGCGTACAGCCAAGAGACCCAGTACTTC
NA	NA	TRBJ2-7	TRBV9	CASGGAWENEQYF	TGTGCCAGTGGGGGTGCTTGGGAAAACGAGCAGTACTTC
NA	NA	TRBJ2-3	TRBV6-5	CASSSRKSTDTQYF	TGTGCCAGCAGTTCTAGGAAAAGCACAGATACGCAGTATTTT
NA	NA	TRBJ1-2	TRBV6-5	CASSATQGRSYGYTF	TGTGCCAGCAGTGCCACACAGGGAAGGAGCTATGGCTACACCTTC
NA	NA	TRBJ2-2	TRBV19	CASRRGANTGELFF	TGTGCCAGTAGGAGGGGGGCCAACACCGGGGAGCTGTTTTTT
NA	few	TRBJ2-1	TRBV7-9	CASSLRTDSYNEQFF	TGTGCCAGCAGCTTGAGGACAGATTCCTACAATGAGCAGTTCTTC
TRBD2	NA	TRBJ2-5	TRBV29-1	CSVGSRREGWQETQYF	TGCAGCGTTGGGTCGCGGCGGGAGGGGTGGCAAGAGACCCAGTACTTC
TRBD1	NA	TRBJ2-7	TRBV4-1	CASSQGGTGGVAYEQYF	TGCGCCAGCAGCCAAGGCGGGACAGGGGGCGTAGCCTACGAGCAGTACTTC
TRBD1	NA	TRBJ2-7	TRBV11-2	CASSPIRDRSNEQYF	TGTGCCAGCAGCCCGATCCGGGACAGGTCTAACGAGCAGTACTTC
TRBD1	NA	TRBJ1-5	TRBV6-1	CASSQGAAQPQHF	TGTGCCAGCAGCCAGGGGGCGGCTCAGCCCCAGCATTTT
NA	NA	TRBJ1-3	TRBV5-8	CASSLVDEGIGNTIYF	TGTGCCAGCAGCTTGGTCGATGAGGGGATCGGAAACACCATATATTTT
TRBD1	NA	TRBJ1-4	TRBV4-1	CASSQGTGGQGKLFF	TGCGCCAGCAGCCAAGGGACAGGAGGTCAGGGAAAACTGTTTTTT
NA	once	TRBJ2-7	TRBV6-1	CASSEWYEQYF	TGTGCCAGCAGTGAATGGTACGAGCAGTACTTC
NA	once	TRBJ1-4	TRBV29-1	CSVEQNEKLFF	TGCAGCGTTGAACAGAATGAAAAACTGTTTTTT
NA	NA	TRBJ2-1	TRBV10-3	CAISAHTNEQFF	TGTGCCATCAGTGCCCACACCAATGAGCAGTTCTTC
NA	NA	TRBJ1-3	TRBV2	CASDEVETAGNTIYF	TGTGCCAGCGACGAAGTGGAGACTGCTGGAAACACCATATATTTT
TRBD1	NA	TRBJ2-5	TRBV9	CASSPGTGDVETQYF	TGTGCCAGCAGCCCAGGGACAGGGGATGTCGAGACCCAGTACTTC
NA	NA	TRBJ2-7	TRBV4-3	CASSQDRFGGGYEQYF	TGCGCCAGCAGCCAAGATCGGTTCGGGGGCGGGTACGAGCAGTACTTC
NA	few	TRBJ1-1	TRBV2	CASKENTEAFF	TGTGCCAGCAAAGAGAACACTGAGGCTTTCTTT
TRBD1	few	TRBJ1-1	TRBV19	CASSTGGREAFF	TGTGCCAGTAGTACAGGGGGACGAGAAGCTTTCTTT
NA	NA	TRBJ2-7	TRBV30	CAWWRAETYEQYF	TGTGCCTGGTGGCGGGCAGAAACCTACGAGCAGTACTTT
TRBD2	NA	TRBJ2-3	TRBV5-4	CASGKRGTSGRPDTQYF	TGTGCCAGCGGCAAGAGGGGGACTAGCGGGAGGCCAGATACGCAGTATTTT
TRBD1	NA	TRBJ2-3	TRBV29-1	CSVEGRGTGATDTQYF	TGCAGCGTTGAAGGGCGCGGGACAGGAGCCACAGATACGCAGTATTTT
NA	few	TRBJ1-5	TRBV25-1	CASSEGNGVSESQHF	TGTGCCAGCAGTGAAGGAAACGGTGTCTCGGAGTCCCAGCATTTT
NA	NA	TRBJ1-5	TRBV6-6	CASSYSVQPQHF	TGTGCCAGCAGTTACTCCGTTCAGCCCCAGCATTTT
TRBD2	once	TRBJ2-7	TRBV7-6	CASSPRLAGGSYEQYF	TGTGCCAGCAGCCCCCGACTAGCGGGAGGATCCTACGAGCAGTACTTC
TRBD1	NA	TRBJ2-7	TRBV6-5	CASTPGQGPYEQYF	TGTGCCAGCACTCCGGGACAGGGACCCTACGAGCAGTACTTC
NA	NA	TRBJ1-5	TRBV30	CAWSVSRVTSSQHF	TGTGCCTGGAGTGTAAGCAGGGTGACATCGTCCCAGCATTTT
TRBD1	NA	TRBJ2-7	TRBV7-8	CASSLGGDRYEQYF	TGTGCCAGCAGCTTAGGAGGGGACAGATACGAGCAGTACTTC
TRBD1	NA	TRBJ1-5	TRBV19	CASTYRDRGPQPQHF	TGTGCCAGTACTTACCGGGACAGGGGGCCTCAGCCCCAGCATTTT
TRBD1	few	TRBJ2-6	TRBV29-1	CSILYRDSHGANVLTF	TGCAGCATTCTATACCGGGACAGCCATGGGGCCAACGTCCTGACTTTC
NA	NA	TRBJ1-5	TRBV7-6	CASSPIGFGPDQPQHF	TGTGCCAGCAGCCCGATAGGGTTTGGGCCCGATCAGCCCCAGCATTTT
NA	few	TRBJ2-1	TRBV10-2	CASSALSAEYNEQFF	TGCGCCAGCAGTGCTCTATCCGCGGAGTATAATGAGCAGTTCTTC
NA	NA	TRBJ2-1	TRBV11-1	CASSLGLAFVSYNEQFF	TGTGCCAGCAGCTTAGGGCTAGCGTTTGTGTCCTACAATGAGCAGTTCTTC
NA	NA	TRBJ1-2	TRBV2	CASSANNYGYTF	TGTGCCAGCAGTGCCAACAACTATGGCTACACCTTC
NA	NA	TRBJ1-1	TRBV6-6	CASIETTDTEAFF	TGTGCCAGCATTGAAACCACCGACACTGAAGCTTTCTTT
NA	NA	TRBJ1-1	TRBV4-2	CASSQSRAEATEAFF	TGTGCCAGCAGCCAAAGCAGGGCAGAGGCCACTGAAGCTTTCTTT
NA	NA	TRBJ1-2	TRBV30	CAWGGVGYTF	TGTGCCTGGGGAGGGGTCGGCTACACCTTC
TRBD2	NA	TRBJ2-3	TRBV27	CASSLRSLAGGPDTQYF	TGTGCCAGCAGTTTAAGGTCGCTAGCGGGAGGGCCAGATACGCAGTATTTT
NA	NA	TRBJ2-5	TRBV2	CASSEILQETQYF	TGTGCCAGCAGTGAAATACTACAAGAGACCCAGTACTTC